This T cell receptor (beta chain) was sequenced in a study of regulatory T cells in long-lasting Graves disease. Study observations and caveats: Newly diagnosed patients shared 950 to 1,000 public clonotypes; persistent patients shared around 2,800. Persistent disease preferred TRBV28, TRBJ1-2 and TRBJ2-5.

Building of the TCR beta libraries involved iRepertoire HTBI primers and Arm-PCR of CDR3 regions. TCRdb processed the multiplex PCR reads anew with MiXCR; each CDR3 protein has one entry. The repertoire has hundreds of thousands of distinct CDR3 sequences, around 30% of them found once; the top ten carry about 42%. The CDR3 is 16 residues long. V gave up 7 bases and J gave up 0 bases, with 16 bases separating them. CDR1 is MNHEY, CDR2 SMNVEV, per germline (reference sequence). This clonotype was observed a few times. Its antigen is unknown. The sample's time point: persistent/refractory GD, antithyroid drugs over 5 years with positive TRAb. RNA extracted from PBMCs served as the sequencing template. Graves' disease diagnosis relied on American Thyroid Association guidelines.

The sample in question was peripheral blood mononuclear cells (PBMCs), obtained when the disease was refractory, from a patient treated with antithyroid drugs. The receptor comes from a female donor with Graves disease. V and J are TRBV27 and TRBJ2-4, with D unclear. The CDR3: CASTFYTDLAKNIQYF. Here the CDR3 DNA reads TGTGCCAGCACCTTTTATACGGACCTAGCCAAAAACATTCAGTACTTC.